This TCR beta chain is from a study of tumor-infiltrating lymphocytes in primary liver carcinoma. Study overall: The patients included men and women who were aged 30 to 69 years. Notes on the study in general: Tumor region pairs outstripped tumor-adjacent and tumor-blood pairs in overlap. Tumor top-250-clone fractions significantly exceeded those of blood (p = 0.039).

Reverse transcription of around 500 ng total RNA with a constant-region primer produced TCR beta cDNA. The TCR beta library was amplified through three nested multiplex PCR rounds in a modified ARM-PCR procedure. Researchers ran the first two PCR rounds for roughly 10 cycles each with TRBV1-TRBV30 forward primers and a C-beta reverse primer. TCRdb called the multiplex PCR reads again in MiXCR, with one record for every CDR3 protein. The sample lists some 87,000 distinct CDR3 sequences; about 70% were seen once. About this clonotype: What it binds is not known. An end of the junction differs from the germline gene, which may be a read error.

CDR1 is SGHAT, CDR2 FQNNGV, per germline. This CDR3 spans 13 amino acids. Co-extracted RNA and DNA came from approximately 20-30 mg of unsorted bulk tissue. Surgeons resected the patients' primary liver carcinomas. This receptor was identified in a man aged 35 to 55 with primary liver carcinoma and hepatitis B virus infection. Sample: tumor-adjacent normal liver tissue. J is TRBJ2-1 and V is TRBV11-2, with 9 bases fitting TRBD2. CDR3 residues: CTSSPGTSLGQFF. The CDR3 DNA sequence: TGTACCAGCAGCCCCGGGACTAGCCTAGGGCAGTTCTTC.